One and the same sample provided the 22 T cell receptor beta chains below, sequenced in a study of T cells in Graves' hyperthyroidism and ophthalmopathy. It was RNA transcripts that yielded the amplified TCR beta CDR3 regions. Initially, a first-round RT-PCR of the TCR CDR3 employed the HTBI primer set. TCRdb used MiXCR to reprocess the multiplex PCR reads, holding one entry per CDR3 protein. The sample lists nearly 600,000 distinct CDR3 sequences, about 14% occurring once. The sample comprised blood. Receptors originate from a woman aged 25 to 39 with Graves' hyperthyroidism that later progressed to Graves' ophthalmopathy.

This clonotype was seen more than once but under ten times. The rearrangement joins TRBV13 to TRBJ2-3; 11 positions agree with TRBD2. Germline values: CDR1 PRHDT, CDR2 FYEKMQ (reference sequence). The CDR3 runs 18 residues. With 5 bases clipped from V and 0 bases from J, the junction kept 10 bases outside the gene matches. The CDR3 sequence: CASSVTSGSLSSTDTQYF. CDR3 bases: TGTGCCAGCAGCGTCACTAGCGGGAGCCTCTCTAGCACAGATACGCAGTATTTT.

In the case of this clonotype: A single base separates this from a much larger clone, so it may be a read error. The rearrangement joins TRBV30 to TRBJ2-3; D unresolved. The CDR3 has 15 amino acids. Trimming stripped 3 bases from V and 1 base from J, with 14 bases between. The germline gives CDR1 GTSNPN, CDR2 SVGIG (reference sequence). This CDR3 is CAWSAVGRGTDTQYF. The DNA for the CDR3 is TGTGCCTGGAGCGCTGTAGGACGAGGCACAGATACGCAGTATTTT.

This clonotype was found many times. J is TRBJ1-2 and V is TRBV7-2; 8 bases agree with TRBD1. V dropped 0 bases and J dropped 0; count of bases not matched to a gene: 9. CDR3 length: 18 residues. Germline V gives CDR1 SGHTA, CDR2 FQGNSA. The CDR3 nucleotides are TGTGCCAGCAGCTTAGCTATTCCCGGACAGGGTTCTAACTATGGCTACACCTTC. Translating gives CASSLAIPGQGSNYGYTF.

Regarding this clonotype: With a much larger clone just one base away, this may be a read error. The chain uses TRBV7-2 and TRBJ1-1; no reliable D call. This CDR3 spans 16 amino acids. The germline V gene has CDR1 SGHTA and CDR2 FQGNSA. The CDR3 nucleotides are TGTGCCAGCAGCTTAGATCGTAGACTCCTGAGCACTGAAACTTTCTTT. Translating it yields CASSLDRRLLSTETFF.

V gene TRBV28 combines with J gene TRBJ1-2; TRBD1 matches 9 bases. Per germline, CDR1 MDHEN and CDR2 SYDVKM. V lost 7 bases and J lost 6; bases outside the gene matches: 12. There are 15 residues in the CDR3. The CDR3 DNA sequence: TGTGCCAGCATCGAGGGGGGGGACAGGGCCCATGGCTACACCTTC. This sequence encodes CASIEGGDRAHGYTF.

This clonotype was seen ten or more times. As DNA, the CDR3 is TGTGCCAGTAACGCTGGGACTACAGATACGCAGTATTTT. It encodes CASNAGTTDTQYF. The chain carries TRBV19 and TRBJ2-3; tentative D call: TRBD2 (6 bases). The germline V gene encodes CDR1 LNHDA and CDR2 SQIVND (reference sequence). The V gene lost 7 bases and the J gene lost 3 bases, with 11 bases spanning the gap. There are 13 residues in the CDR3.

The chain has TRBV30 and TRBJ2-3; 7 nucleotides agree with TRBD2. V shed 1 base, J shed 1 base, and the junction held 2 bases outside the gene matches. This CDR3 spans 14 amino acids. Germline V gene data show CDR1 as GTSNPN and CDR2 as SVGIG (reference sequence). The CDR3 protein is CAWSALAGTDTQYF. The CDR3 DNA follows: TGTGCCTGGAGTGCCCTAGCGGGCACAGATACGCAGTATTTT.

This clonotype was seen at least ten times. The chain couples TRBV2 to TRBJ2-7; weak D call: TRBD2 (6 bases). Per the germline V gene, CDR1 is SNHLY and CDR2 is FYNNEI. Trimming cost V 10 bases and J 7 bases, with 17 bases left between them. This CDR3 is built from 12 residues. This CDR3 is CATEGGAQEQYF. In nucleotides, the CDR3 is TGTGCCACCGAAGGAGGGGCGCAGGAGCAGTACTTC. The full variable domain, its missing parts supplied by reference TRBV2 and TRBJ2-7, is EPEVTQTPSHQVTQMGQEVILRCVPISNHLYFYWYRQILGQKVEFLVSFYNNEISEKSEIFDDQFSVERPDGSNFTLKIRSTKLEDSAMYFCATEGGAQEQYFGPGTRLTVT.

This clonotype was detected many times. J is TRBJ2-2 and V is TRBV20-1, with 9 bases fitting TRBD2. Per germline, CDR1 DFQATT and CDR2 SNEGSKA (reference sequence). Losses at the gene ends were 5 bases for V and 0 bases for J; bases not matched to a gene: 4. The CDR3 has 15 residues. The CDR3 protein is CSADASGTNTGELFF. Written as DNA, the CDR3 is TGCAGTGCTGATGCTAGCGGGACGAACACCGGGGAGCTGTTTTTT.

The rearrangement links TRBV6-5 to TRBJ2-7; tentative D call: TRBD1 (6 bases). The CDR3 runs to 15 residues. Germline CDR1 and CDR2: MNHEY and SVGAGI. Trimming took 0 bases from V and 6 from J, leaving 15 bases between them. CDR3 loop: CASSYSRDTPREQYF. The CDR3 region has the DNA TGTGCCAGCAGTTACTCACGGGACACTCCCCGCGAGCAGTACTTC.

This clonotype was seen many times. The V gene is TRBV15, the J gene TRBJ2-7, with a possible D match to TRBD2 (6 bases). Germline lookup yields CDR1 LNHNV and CDR2 YYDKDF (reference sequence). The CDR3 totals 14 residues. Trimming cost V 1 base and J 2 bases, with 9 bases left between them. This chain's CDR3 is CATSRGGGTYEQYF. Written as DNA, the CDR3 is TGTGCCACCAGCAGAGGGGGAGGTACCTACGAGCAGTACTTC.

This clonotype was seen at least ten times. The genes are TRBV12-3 or TRBV12-4 and TRBJ2-7, with a possible D match to TRBD1 (8 bases). This CDR3 contains 15 residues. V was shortened by 5 bases and J by 1 base, with 15 bases between the two germline ends. This CDR3 is CASSGTGGGSYEQYF. CDR3 sequence (DNA): TGTGCCAGCAGTGGGACAGGCGGGGGTTCCTACGAGCAGTACTTC.

This clonotype has ten or more counts. This rearrangement joins TRBV3-1 to TRBJ1-1; TRBD1 matches 8 bases. CDR1 LGHDT and CDR2 YNNKEL come from the germline V gene (reference sequence). The CDR3 sequence is 14 residues long. With V trimmed by 5 bases and J by 5 bases, 7 bases remained unmatched. CDR3 amino acids: CASSRQTGATEAFF. The CDR3, as DNA: TGTGCCAGCAGCAGACAGACAGGGGCGACTGAAGCTTTCTTT.

The V gene is TRBV4-1, the J gene TRBJ2-7; D ambiguous. The V and J ends lost 0 bases and 0 bases respectively, with 6 bases between them. Germline V CDR1 and CDR2: MGHRA, YSYEKL. The CDR3 runs 14 residues. The DNA of the CDR3 is TGCGCCAGCAGCCAAGATGGGAACTCCTACGAGCAGTACTTC. It encodes CASSQDGNSYEQYF.

A remark on this clonotype: A read error is possible here, since a much larger clone lies one base away. This chain links TRBV5-1 with TRBJ2-2, with D perhaps matching TRBD1 (6 bases). This CDR3 contains 16 residues. V lost 4 bases and J lost 5, with 18 bases in between. The germline V gene has CDR1 SGHRS and CDR2 YFSETQ. DNA of the CDR3: TGCGCCAGCAGCACCGCTCGAGGGCAGGGGACCGGGGAGCTGTTTTTT. Translation gives CASSTARGQGTGELFF. Variable domain in full (rest from reference TRBV5-1 and TRBJ2-2): KAGVTQTPRYLIKTRGQQVTLSCSPISGHRSVSWYQQTPGQGLQFLFEYFSETQRNKGNFPGRFSGRQFSNSRSEMNVSTLELGDSALYLCASSTARGQGTGELFFGEGSRLTVL.

A remark on this clonotype: A much more abundant neighbour one base away suggests this may be a read error. The rearrangement links TRBV7-2 to TRBJ2-2, with a weak D call TRBD2 (5 bases). The CDR3 has 16 residues. The germline V gene has CDR1 SGHTA and CDR2 FQGNSA. The DNA of the CDR3 is TGTGCCAGCAGCCCGGGGATGCAACCGAACACCGGGGAGCTGGTTTTT. This sequence encodes CASSPGMQPNTGELVF.

Many counts were recorded for this clonotype. The rearrangement uses TRBV7-3 and TRBJ2-3; D is undetermined. V gave up 4 bases and J gave up 4 bases, with 9 bases separating them. This CDR3 region has 13 residues. CDR1 is SGHTA, CDR2 FQGTGA, per germline. Here the CDR3 reads CASSYNGADTQYF. CDR3 bases: TGTGCCAGCAGCTATAACGGCGCAGATACGCAGTATTTT. Combining the CDR3 with reference TRBV7-3 and TRBJ2-3 gives the whole variable domain GAGVSQTPSNKVTEKGKYVELRCDPISGHTALYWYRQSLGQGPEFLIYFQGTGAADDSGLPNDRFFAVRPEGSVSTLKIQRTERGDSAVYLCASSYNGADTQYFGPGTRLTVL.

The rearrangement links TRBV20-1 to TRBJ2-1, with D uncertain. Germline V gives CDR1 DFQATT, CDR2 SNEGSKA (reference sequence). CDR3 size: 14 residues. The ends were cut back, 6 bases at V and 0 bases at J, with 12 bases in the middle. CDR3 region: CSAQIGSSYNEQFF. CDR3 sequence (DNA): TGCAGTGCACAAATAGGCTCCTCCTACAATGAGCAGTTCTTC.

V usage is TRBV9 and J usage is TRBJ1-3, with D perhaps TRBD1 (5 bases). Germline V gene lookup returns CDR1 SGDLS and CDR2 YYNGEE. V gave up 6 bases and J gave up 2 bases, with 21 bases separating them. CDR3 size: 17 residues. CDR3 DNA sequence: TGTGCCAGCAAAGAGGGGTCGCCCGAACTTACTGGAAACACCATATATTTT. Translating gives CASKEGSPELTGNTIYF.

A word on this clonotype: A read error is possible here, since a much larger clone lies one base away. J is TRBJ1-2 and V is TRBV12-3 or TRBV12-4; 7 bases fit TRBD1. J was trimmed by 4 bases and V by 4 bases; bases with no gene match: 6. The CDR3 loop spans 14 amino acids. The CDR3 reads CASSSRDSSYGYTF. Written as DNA, the CDR3 is TGTGCCAGCAGTTCCAGGGACAGCAGCTATGGCTACACCTTC.

This clonotype was detected many times. V is TRBV11-3 and J is TRBJ2-1; TRBD2 agrees at 9 bases. CDR1 and CDR2 (germline): SGHNT, YENEEA. Trimming cost V 6 bases and J 2 bases; bases outside gene matches: 8. The CDR3 is 16 residues long. In DNA form, the CDR3 reads TGTGCCAGCAGTTTAAGAGCGGGAGGCGCCTACAATGAGCAGTTCTTC. As protein: CASSLRAGGAYNEQFF.

This clonotype was picked up many times. The chain employs TRBV27 and TRBJ2-5; no reliable D call. The CDR3 runs to 13 residues. The germline V gene has CDR1 MNHEY and CDR2 SMNVEV (reference sequence). V lost 3 bases to trimming and J lost 7 bases, with 12 bases between them. CDR3 nucleotide sequence: TGTGCCAGCAGTTTCCAGGCTTGGGGGACCCAGTACTTC. Its translation: CASSFQAWGTQYF.